The 15 T cell receptor beta chains listed next were all sequenced from one sample in a study of blood T cell repertoires in COVID-19. Clones were read by immunoSEQ multiplex PCR, and TCRdb kept only the in-frame ones, dropping some. This sample has approximately 88,000 clones; 75% to 95% occur once, and the top ten carry under 5%. The specimen sequenced was peripheral blood. The source of these receptors is a woman aged 45-59 years in a cohort sampled during active COVID-19.

This clone was recorded once. The chain carries TRBV10-2 and TRBJ1-4; TRBD1 might be the D (6 bases). Germline loops: CDR1 WSHSY, CDR2 SAAADI. The V and J ends lost 2 bases and 5 bases respectively, with 12 bases between them. The CDR3 totals 15 residues. The CDR3 region is CASSEKQGPNEKLFF. CDR3 bases: TGCGCCAGCAGTGAGAAACAGGGACCGAATGAAAAACTGTTTTTT.

This chain joins TRBV10-1 and TRBJ1-1, with D unresolved. CDR3 length equals 13 residues. The germline CDR1 and CDR2 sequences are WNHNN and SYGVQD (reference sequence). V lost 4 bases and J 4 bases, leaving 10 bases between the germline ends. CDR3 protein: CASSAAEGTEAFF. CDR3 in DNA: TGCGCCAGCAGTGCAGCGGAGGGCACTGAAGCTTTCTTT.

V is TRBV18 and J is TRBJ2-1, with 7 positions matching TRBD2. Germline V gives CDR1 KGHSH, CDR2 LQKENI. The CDR3 sequence is 15 residues long. The V segment lost 5 bases and the J segment 6 bases; nucleotides outside the gene matches: 10. CDR3 loop: CASSTGGREGNEQFF. The DNA for the CDR3 is TGTGCCAGCTCAACCGGGGGGAGAGAGGGCAATGAGCAGTTCTTC.

The rearrangement uses TRBV19 and TRBJ1-5; perhaps TRBD1 as D (6 bases). The germline V gene encodes CDR1 LNHDA and CDR2 SQIVND (reference sequence). CDR3 length: 18 amino acids. V dropped 0 bases and J dropped 0 bases, with 15 bases sitting between them. The CDR3 DNA is TGTGCCAGTAGTATAGAAACCTTAAACAGGGTTAGCAATCAGCCCCAGCATTTT. This translates into CASSIETLNRVSNQPQHF.

The V gene is TRBV20-1, the J gene TRBJ2-1; 9 positions match TRBD2. V was pared by 3 bases and J by 4 bases, with 7 bases of the junction left unmatched. The CDR3 length is 15 residues. Per the germline V gene, CDR1 is DFQATT and CDR2 is SNEGSKA (reference sequence). The chain's CDR3 is CSASASGKWYNEQFF. The CDR3 nucleotides read TGCAGTGCTAGTGCTAGCGGGAAGTGGTACAATGAGCAGTTCTTC.

This clone was observed a single time. The chain uses TRBV20-1 and TRBJ1-3, with D unclear. Trimming stripped 6 bases from V and 11 bases from J, with 14 bases between. Germline V lookup: CDR1 DFQATT, CDR2 SNEGSKA (reference sequence). This CDR3 is 11 amino acids long. CDR3 amino acids: CSANEVSAIYF. The CDR3 DNA reads as TGCAGTGCCAACGAAGTGAGCGCCATATATTTT.

The chain combines TRBV3-1 (or the pseudogene TRBV3-2) with TRBJ2-7; the D gene is possibly TRBD1 (6 bases). The V end was cut by 1 base, the J end by 4 bases, with 14 bases between. Per the germline V gene, CDR1 is LGHDT and CDR2 is YNNKEL (reference sequence). CDR3 length equals 15 residues. CDR3 DNA sequence: TGTGCCAGCAGCCAAGGTCCAGGGGAAGGATACGAGCAGTACTTC. Translating gives CASSQGPGEGYEQYF.

The rearrangement links TRBV19 to TRBJ2-6; TRBD1 aligns across 7 bases. Trimming at V came to 7 bases and at J to 0 bases, leaving 6 bases not matched to a gene. Looked up from germline, CDR1 is LNHDA and CDR2 is SQIVND (reference sequence). The CDR3 spans 16 residues. The CDR3 sequence is CASKVGTDSGANVLTF. The CDR3 DNA is TGTGCCAGTAAAGTCGGGACAGACTCTGGGGCCAACGTCCTGACTTTC. Based on the CDR3 plus reference TRBV19 and TRBJ2-6, the full variable domain is DGGITQSPKYLFRKEGQNVTLSCEQNLNHDAMYWYRQDPGQGLRLIYYSQIVNDFQKGDIAEGYSVSREKKESFPLTVTSAQKNPTAFYLCASKVGTDSGANVLTFGAGSRLTVL.

The chain combines TRBV29-1 with TRBJ1-4; no clear D. V was clipped by 3 bases and J by 0 bases, with 11 bases between them. CDR3 length: 15 residues. Germline V gene lookup returns CDR1 SQVTM and CDR2 ANQGSEA. The CDR3 loop is CSVESASATNEKLFF. The CDR3 DNA is TGCAGCGTTGAGTCGGCCAGCGCAACTAATGAAAAACTGTTTTTT.

The chain carries TRBV28 and TRBJ2-4; D is undetermined. The CDR3 has 19 residues. CDR1 is MDHEN, CDR2 SYDVKM, per germline. V was shortened by 8 bases and J by 0 bases, with 26 bases between the two germline ends. The DNA for the CDR3 is TGTGCCAGCTCAAAACCATTATTCCTCGGAGAACTAGCCAAAAACATTCAGTACTTC. Translated, it gives CASSKPLFLGELAKNIQYF. Drawing the rest from reference TRBV28 and TRBJ2-4, the complete variable domain is DVKVTQSSRYLVKRTGEKVFLECVQDMDHENMFWYRQDPGLGLRLIYFSYDVKMKEKGDIPEGYSVSREKKERFSLILESASTNQTSMYLCASSKPLFLGELAKNIQYFGAGTRLSVL.

The V call is TRBV24-1, the J call TRBJ2-1; D is perhaps TRBD2 (6 bases). There are 15 residues in the CDR3. Germline loops: CDR1 KGHDR, CDR2 SFDVKD. Trimming shortened V by 2 bases and J by 8 bases, and 15 bases separated the two germline ends. The CDR3 loop reads CATSDYPEGSHEQFF. The CDR3 coding sequence is TGTGCCACCAGTGATTACCCGGAGGGGAGTCATGAGCAGTTCTTC.

The chain couples TRBV25-1 to TRBJ1-6, with a possible D match to TRBD1 (5 bases). The V end lost 6 bases, the J end lost 7 bases, and 10 bases lay between the germline ends. Looked up from germline, CDR1 is MGHDK and CDR2 is SYGVNS. The CDR3 sequence is 13 residues long. The CDR3 protein is CASRGPRNSPLHF. Here the CDR3 DNA reads TGTGCCAGCAGGGGGCCGAGAAATTCACCCCTCCACTTT.

The chain combines TRBV15 with TRBJ1-2, with D hard to call. Per the germline V gene, CDR1 is LNHNV and CDR2 is YYDKDF (reference sequence). Trimming shortened V by 1 base and J by 3 bases, and 6 bases separated the two germline ends. This CDR3 is 13 amino acids long. CDR3 nucleotide sequence: TGTGCCACCAGCAGAGGTGACTACTATGGCTACACCTTC. This translates into CATSRGDYYGYTF.

This sequence joins TRBV3-1 (or the pseudogene TRBV3-2) and TRBJ2-7; D is perhaps TRBD1 (5 bases). V lost 1 base to trimming and J lost 2 bases, with 12 bases between them. This CDR3 has 15 residues. Germline V gene sequence: CDR1 LGHDT, CDR2 YNNKEL (reference sequence). In DNA form, the CDR3 reads TGTGCCAGCAGCCAAGGTACAGGTAGTACCTACGAGCAGTACTTC. Amino acids: CASSQGTGSTYEQYF.

The J gene is TRBJ2-7, the V gene TRBV2; 9 nucleotides agree with TRBD2. With 7 bases clipped from V and 4 bases from J, the junction kept 11 bases outside the gene matches. The length of the CDR3 is 15 residues. CDR1 is SNHLY, CDR2 FYNNEI, per germline. CDR3 DNA: TGTGCCAGCAAGAAGGCGGGAGGGCCCCAATACGAGCAGTACTTC. Its protein product is CASKKAGGPQYEQYF. The complete variable domain, with remaining parts taken from reference TRBV2 and TRBJ2-7, reads EPEVTQTPSHQVTQMGQEVILRCVPISNHLYFYWYRQILGQKVEFLVSFYNNEISEKSEIFDDQFSVERPDGSNFTLKIRSTKLEDSAMYFCASKKAGGPQYEQYFGPGTRLTVT.